The 3 T cell receptor beta chains given below trace back to one sample, sequenced in a study of T cell responses to AZD1222 COVID-19 vaccine. Data came from immunoSEQ multiplex PCR; TCRdb stores just in-frame clones and leaves some out. Among around 110,000 clones, almost 90% were seen once, and the ten largest hold approximately 9.6%. The specimen comprised peripheral blood, sampled on day 0 of AZD1222 vaccination. The receptors here all came from an adult in good health.

The chain combines TRBV7-8 with TRBJ2-6, with D perhaps TRBD1 (5 bases). Germline loops: CDR1 SGHVS, CDR2 FQNEAQ. The CDR3 is 16 amino acids. V was trimmed by 1 base and J by 1 base, leaving 8 bases between them. The CDR3 loop is CASSLGRVSGANVLTF. The CDR3 coding sequence is TGTGCCAGCAGCTTAGGCAGGGTATCTGGGGCCAACGTCCTGACTTTC.

V usage is TRBV7-3 and J usage is TRBJ2-1; 9 bases map to TRBD2. This CDR3 has 15 residues. From germline, CDR1 is SGHTA and CDR2 FQGTGA. After removal of 5 bases from V and 4 bases from J, the junction contained 6 bases not matched to a gene. CDR3 nucleotides: TGTGCCAGCAGCCTGGGACTAGCTGGGTACAATGAGCAGTTCTTC. Translated, it gives CASSLGLAGYNEQFF. The whole variable domain, remainder taken from reference TRBV7-3 and TRBJ2-1, is GAGVSQTPSNKVTEKGKYVELRCDPISGHTALYWYRQSLGQGPEFLIYFQGTGAADDSGLPNDRFFAVRPEGSVSTLKIQRTERGDSAVYLCASSLGLAGYNEQFFGPGTRLTVL.

The chain combines TRBV5-1 with TRBJ1-1; no clear D. From germline, CDR1 is SGHRS and CDR2 YFSETQ. The V end lost 3 bases, the J end lost 8 bases, and 17 bases lay between the germline ends. The CDR3 runs to 14 residues. The CDR3 DNA reads as TGCGCCAGCAGCTGGAGCCTAACGACCCCCGAAGCTTTCTTT. Translated: CASSWSLTTPEAFF.